This paragraph covers one TCR beta chain sequence. Participants spanned ages about 18 to 90 years and resided in some 22 US areas. Allocation to cohorts depended on clinical history reported by the participants. The data are from a study of blood T cell repertoires in COVID-19. At the level of the study: T cells, B-cell-depleted T cells, or PBMCs provided the cDNA or gDNA that served as material.

There are 15 residues in the CDR3. Germline CDR1 reads MDHEN; CDR2 reads SYDVKM. V lost 7 bases to trimming and J lost 1 base, with 16 bases between them. Per the original methods: Reference gene primer amplification yielded estimated nucleated cell counts. Clones were read by immunoSEQ multiplex PCR, and TCRdb kept only the in-frame ones, dropping some. The V and J calls and clone size were taken over from that table, and D and trimming were inferred from the DNA. The sample includes almost 400,000 clones, 70% to 90% of them seen just once. Material: PBMCs or T cells enriched from blood (not recorded which). V is TRBV28 and J is TRBJ1-1, with a tentative D call TRBD1 (5 bases). The sequence was obtained from a woman in her twenties or thirties with acute COVID-19. CDR3: CASNSAGETNTEAFF. CDR3 DNA: TGTGCCAGCAATTCCGCGGGGGAGACGAACACTGAAGCTTTCTTT.